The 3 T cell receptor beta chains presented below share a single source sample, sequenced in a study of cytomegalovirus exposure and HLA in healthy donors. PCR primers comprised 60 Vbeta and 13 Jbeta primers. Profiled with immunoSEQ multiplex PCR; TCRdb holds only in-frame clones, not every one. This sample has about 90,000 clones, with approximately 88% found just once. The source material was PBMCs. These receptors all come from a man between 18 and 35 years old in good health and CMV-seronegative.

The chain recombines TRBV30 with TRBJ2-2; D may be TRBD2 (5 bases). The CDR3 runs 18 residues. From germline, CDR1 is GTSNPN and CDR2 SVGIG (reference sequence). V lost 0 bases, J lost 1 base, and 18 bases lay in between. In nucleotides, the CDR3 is TGTGCCTGGAGTGTACTTTCAGGACTTGCGGAGAACACCGGGGAGCTGTTTTTT. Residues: CAWSVLSGLAENTGELFF.

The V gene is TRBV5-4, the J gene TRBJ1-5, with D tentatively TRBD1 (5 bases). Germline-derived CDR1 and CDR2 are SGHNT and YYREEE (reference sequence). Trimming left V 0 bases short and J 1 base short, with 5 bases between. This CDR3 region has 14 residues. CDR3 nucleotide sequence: TGTGCCAGCAGCTTGGCAGGGAGCAATCAGCCCCAGCATTTT. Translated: CASSLAGSNQPQHF.

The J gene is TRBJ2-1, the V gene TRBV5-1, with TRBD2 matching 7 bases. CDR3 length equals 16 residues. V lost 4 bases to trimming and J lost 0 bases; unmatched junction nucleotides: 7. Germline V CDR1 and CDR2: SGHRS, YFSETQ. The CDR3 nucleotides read TGCGCCAGCAGCGGGAGGGACGCGAGCTCCTACAATGAGCAGTTCTTC. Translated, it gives CASSGRDASSYNEQFF. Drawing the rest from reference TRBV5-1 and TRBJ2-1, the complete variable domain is KAGVTQTPRYLIKTRGQQVTLSCSPISGHRSVSWYQQTPGQGLQFLFEYFSETQRNKGNFPGRFSGRQFSNSRSEMNVSTLELGDSALYLCASSGRDASSYNEQFFGPGTRLTVL.